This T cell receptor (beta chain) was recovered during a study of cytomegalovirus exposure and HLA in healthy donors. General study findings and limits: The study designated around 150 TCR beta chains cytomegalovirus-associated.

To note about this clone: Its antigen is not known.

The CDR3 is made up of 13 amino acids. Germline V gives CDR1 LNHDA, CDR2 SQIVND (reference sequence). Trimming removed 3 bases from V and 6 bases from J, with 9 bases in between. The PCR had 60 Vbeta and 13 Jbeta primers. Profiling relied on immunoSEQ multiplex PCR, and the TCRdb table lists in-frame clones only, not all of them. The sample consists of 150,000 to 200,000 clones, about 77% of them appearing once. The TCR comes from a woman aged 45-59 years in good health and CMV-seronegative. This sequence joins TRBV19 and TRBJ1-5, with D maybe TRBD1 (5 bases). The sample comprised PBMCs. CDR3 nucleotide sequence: TGTGCCAGTAGTATGGGGGGTCTTCAGCCCCAGCATTTT. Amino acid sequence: CASSMGGLQPQHF.